This T cell receptor (beta chain) was profiled in a study of molecular identifiers for immune sequencing clone quantification. Study outcomes and limitations: Clones that had above 20 RNA copies took up over 99% of effector molecules but under 1% in naive cells.

This clonotype was counted only a few times. The target antigen is unknown. Listed TCR primers and previously described methods were used for bulk TCR libraries. Using its own MiXCR run on the PCR reads, TCRdb lists one record per CDR3 protein. The repertoire holds around 470,000 distinct CDR3 sequences, with around 23% as singletons. CDR1 and CDR2 (germline): MNHEY, SMNVEV (reference sequence). Trimming at V came to 5 bases and at J to 7 bases, leaving 8 bases not matched to a gene. The CDR3 spans 14 residues. Sorted inputs of about 17,000 to 1,100,000 cells, with 10%, 30% or 50% RNA, yielded naive CD8 libraries.

The rearrangement joins TRBV27 to TRBJ2-7, with TRBD1 matching 10 bases. Sequences were obtained from naive CD8+ T cells from blood, with Jurkat cell RNA spiked in. This sample's subset: FACS-sorted CD8+CD4-CCR7+CD45RA+ naive T cells. The clonotype comes from a human donor in good health. Some libraries in this study had Jurkat cell RNA spiked in. In DNA form, the CDR3 reads TGTGCCAGCAGTCCCTCGGGACAGGGGATGGAGCAGTACTTC. Translated, it gives CASSPSGQGMEQYF.